The clone carrying this TCR beta chain came up once. Antigen unknown. cDNA synthesis used the whole RNA isolate, giving expressed TCRB sequences. Sequencing used immunoSEQ multiplex PCR; TCRdb keeps in-frame clones, though not all of them. The sample lists about 280,000 clones, 15% occurring once. The data originate from a study of beta chain features in type 1 diabetes. Study in general: Patient and healthy donor groups were alike in age, gender and cell yields. Study results and caveats: Possibly, sequencing cDNA over-represented cells that had high TCR expression levels. The naive, central memory and Treg TCRB repertoires of patients appeared to be more similar to one another than those of healthy donors. These data did not resolve whether HLA type affects TCRB rearrangement. Moderate yet significant TCRB CDR3 shortening was seen in Type 1 diabetes patients in all four CD4+ subsets.

With 8 bases clipped from V and 5 bases from J, the junction kept 14 bases outside the gene matches. CDR3 length: 16 amino acids. CDR1 and CDR2 (germline): SGHRS, YFSETQ. The V call is TRBV5-1, the J call TRBJ2-5, with TRBD1 identical over 11 bases. Sequencing input: naive CD4+ T cells from blood. This receptor was identified in a man aged 18 to 35 with type 1 diabetes. The CDR3 nucleotides are TGCGCCAGTAAATTCCGGGACAGGGGGAATTTGGAGACCCAGTACTTC. Translation gives CASKFRDRGNLETQYF.